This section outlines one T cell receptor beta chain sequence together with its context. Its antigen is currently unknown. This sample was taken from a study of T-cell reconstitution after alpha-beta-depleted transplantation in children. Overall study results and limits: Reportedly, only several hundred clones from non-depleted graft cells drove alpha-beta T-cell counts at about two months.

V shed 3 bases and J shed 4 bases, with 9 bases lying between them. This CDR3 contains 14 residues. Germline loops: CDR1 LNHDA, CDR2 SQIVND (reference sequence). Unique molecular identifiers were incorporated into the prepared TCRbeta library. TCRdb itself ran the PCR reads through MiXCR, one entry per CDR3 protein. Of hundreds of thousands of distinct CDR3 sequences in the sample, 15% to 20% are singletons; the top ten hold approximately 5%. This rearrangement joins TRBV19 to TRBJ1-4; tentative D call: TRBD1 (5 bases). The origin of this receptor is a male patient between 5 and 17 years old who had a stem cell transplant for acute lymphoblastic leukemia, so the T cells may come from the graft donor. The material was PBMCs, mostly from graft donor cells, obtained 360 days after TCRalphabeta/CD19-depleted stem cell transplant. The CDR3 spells CASSMQGGNEKLFF. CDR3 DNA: TGTGCCAGTAGTATGCAGGGAGGTAATGAAAAACTGTTTTTT.